This T cell receptor (beta chain) emerged from a study of CD8 T cells in ankylosing spondylitis (dated by TCRdb to the late 2010s). Regarding the complete study: The study set out to find disease-linked TCR variants by profiling T cell receptor beta repertoires in ankylosing spondylitis patients and healthy donors. Peripheral blood was sampled, and synovial fluid was also collected from ankylosing spondylitis patients. The full study cohort comprised about 23 ankylosing spondylitis patients and 110 or so healthy donors. The investigation overall reported the following: Significant enrichment of the disease-linked clones was reported in matched synovial fluid samples from ankylosing spondylitis patients. Some of the motif variants had been reported before in the synovial fluid and blood of reactive arthritis patients, a finding that suggests common disease-initiation mechanisms. A TCR beta motif made up of several highly homologous amino acid variants appeared to be characteristic of blood from ankylosing spondylitis patients. The disease-linked clones had a CD8+ phenotype and were found at relatively low frequencies in peripheral blood.

For this clonotype: Its antigen is currently not known. Base quality data are lacking; no much larger clone is found one base away.

The germline V gene encodes CDR1 MNHEY and CDR2 SMNVEV (reference sequence). The CDR3 holds 12 amino acids from the cysteine to the phenylalanine. Only the CDR3 portion is preserved as DNA: 36 bases, with reading frame beginning at the first base. V is pared back by 2 bases and J by 10 bases, with 9 bases lying between the germline termini. Sequenced on an Illumina HiSeq 2500. Quantitative 5'-RACE with molecular barcodes was used to prepare TCR beta libraries. Under the source paper's analysis protocol: A new computational method, built on a probabilistic model of VDJ rearrangement, was used to identify disease-linked TCR variants. TCRdb itself trimmed the public reads at Q25 with fastp, ran MiXCR and retained productive beta chains. Rows merge per CDR3 protein into single entries with the most common DNA and genes. TCRdb assigned the V and J calls; the authors' analysis was not used. The sample table shows almost 250,000 distinct CDR3 sequences, and 30% to 35% are seen once. The ten biggest clones cover about 4.2% of the sample.

Sequences were obtained from blood, either unsorted or a sorted T cell fraction (not recorded which). This TCR came from a male donor with ankylosing spondylitis or in good health (not recorded which). The chain is made from TRBV27 and TRBJ2-1; no D gene call is confident. CDR3 sequence: CASSLPYAEQFF. The DNA reads as follows: TGTGCCAGCAGTTTACCCTACGCCGAGCAGTTCTTC.